This T cell receptor beta chain was sequenced in a study of blood T cell repertoires in COVID-19. Study in general: The cDNA or gDNA used as material had been derived from T cells, B-cell-depleted T cells, or PBMCs.

TCRdb keeps only in-frame clones here, not all; method: immunoSEQ multiplex PCR. The sample has 150,000 or so clones, 70% to 90% seen once. What was sequenced was peripheral blood. The receptor was isolated from a human donor in a cohort sampled during active COVID-19.

The CDR3 loop reads CASSLGPGQKPGELFF. The DNA of the CDR3 is TGCGCCAGCAGCTTGGGACCGGGACAGAAGCCCGGGGAGCTGTTTTTT. The chain recombines TRBV5-1 with TRBJ2-2; TRBD1 matches 7 bases. Germline-derived CDR1 and CDR2 are SGHRS and YFSETQ. The V segment lost 0 bases and the J segment 6 bases; nucleotides outside the gene matches: 8. This CDR3 spans 16 amino acids.